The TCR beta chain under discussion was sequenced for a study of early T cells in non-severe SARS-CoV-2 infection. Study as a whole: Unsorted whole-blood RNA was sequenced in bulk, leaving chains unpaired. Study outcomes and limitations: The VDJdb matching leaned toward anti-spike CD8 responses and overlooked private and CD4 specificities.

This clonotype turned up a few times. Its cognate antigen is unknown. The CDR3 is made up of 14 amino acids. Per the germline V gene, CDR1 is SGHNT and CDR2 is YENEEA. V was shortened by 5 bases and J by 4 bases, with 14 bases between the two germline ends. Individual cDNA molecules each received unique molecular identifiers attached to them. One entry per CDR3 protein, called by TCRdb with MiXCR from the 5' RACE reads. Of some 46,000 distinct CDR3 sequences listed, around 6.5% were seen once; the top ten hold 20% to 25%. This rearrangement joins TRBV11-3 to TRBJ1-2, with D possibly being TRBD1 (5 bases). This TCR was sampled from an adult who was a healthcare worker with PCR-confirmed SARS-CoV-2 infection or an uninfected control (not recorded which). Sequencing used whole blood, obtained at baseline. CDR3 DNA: TGTGCCAGCAGCGCCTACAGGTTACCCTATGGCTACACCTTC. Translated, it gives CASSAYRLPYGYTF.